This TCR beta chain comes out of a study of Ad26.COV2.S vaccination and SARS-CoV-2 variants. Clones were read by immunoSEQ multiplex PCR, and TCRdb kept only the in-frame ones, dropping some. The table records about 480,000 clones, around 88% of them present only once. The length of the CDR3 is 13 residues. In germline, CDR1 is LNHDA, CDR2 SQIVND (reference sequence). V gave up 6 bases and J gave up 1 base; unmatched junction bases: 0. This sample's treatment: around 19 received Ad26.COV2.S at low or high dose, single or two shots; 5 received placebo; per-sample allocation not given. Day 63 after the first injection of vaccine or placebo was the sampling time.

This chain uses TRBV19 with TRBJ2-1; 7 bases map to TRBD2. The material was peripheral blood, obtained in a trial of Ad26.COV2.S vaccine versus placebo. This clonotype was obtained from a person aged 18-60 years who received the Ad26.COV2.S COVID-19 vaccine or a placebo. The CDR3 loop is CASRGGSYNEQFF. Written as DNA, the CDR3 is TGTGCCAGTAGGGGAGGGTCCTACAATGAGCAGTTCTTC.